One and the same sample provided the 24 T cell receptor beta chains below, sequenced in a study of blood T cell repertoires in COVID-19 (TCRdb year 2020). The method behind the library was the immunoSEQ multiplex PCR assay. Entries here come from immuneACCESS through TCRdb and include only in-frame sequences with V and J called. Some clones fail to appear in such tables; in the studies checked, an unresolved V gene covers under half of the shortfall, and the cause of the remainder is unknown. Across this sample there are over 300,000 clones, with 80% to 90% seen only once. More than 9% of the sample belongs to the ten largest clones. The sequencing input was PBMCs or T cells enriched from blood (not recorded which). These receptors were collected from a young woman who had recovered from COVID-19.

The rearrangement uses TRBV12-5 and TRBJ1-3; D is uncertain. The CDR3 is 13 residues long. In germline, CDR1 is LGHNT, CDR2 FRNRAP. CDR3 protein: CATEQIAGNTIYF. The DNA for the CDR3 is TGTGCCACGGAGCAGATCGCTGGAAACACCATATATTTT.

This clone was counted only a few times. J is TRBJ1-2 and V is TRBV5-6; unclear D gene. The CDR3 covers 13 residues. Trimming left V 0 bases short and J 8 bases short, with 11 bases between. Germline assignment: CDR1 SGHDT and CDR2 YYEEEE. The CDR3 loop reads CASSLVGGNGYTF. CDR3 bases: TGTGCCAGCAGCTTGGTTGGCGGGAACGGCTACACCTTC.

CDR3 region: CASIGGGSYSNQPQHF. The CDR3 nucleotides are TGTGCCAGCATAGGCGGGGGGAGTTATAGCAATCAGCCCCAGCATTTT. This chain uses TRBV28 with TRBJ1-5; tentatively, D is TRBD1 (5 bases). V lost 7 bases and J lost 0, with 16 bases in between. This CDR3 is 16 amino acids long. Germline lookup yields CDR1 MDHEN and CDR2 SYDVKM.

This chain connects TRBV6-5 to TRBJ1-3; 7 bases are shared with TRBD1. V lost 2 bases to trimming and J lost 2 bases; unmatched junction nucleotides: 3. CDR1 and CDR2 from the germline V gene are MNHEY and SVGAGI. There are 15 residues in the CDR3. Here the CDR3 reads CASSYDRVPGNTIYF. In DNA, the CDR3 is TGTGCCAGCAGTTACGACAGGGTTCCTGGAAACACCATATATTTT.

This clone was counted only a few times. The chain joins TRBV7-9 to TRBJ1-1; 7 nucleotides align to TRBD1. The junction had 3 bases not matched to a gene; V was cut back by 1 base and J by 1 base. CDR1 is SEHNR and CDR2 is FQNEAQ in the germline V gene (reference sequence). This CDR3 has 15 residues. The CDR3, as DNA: TGTGCCAGCAGCTTAGGACAGGGCGGGAACACTGAAGCTTTCTTT. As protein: CASSLGQGGNTEAFF.

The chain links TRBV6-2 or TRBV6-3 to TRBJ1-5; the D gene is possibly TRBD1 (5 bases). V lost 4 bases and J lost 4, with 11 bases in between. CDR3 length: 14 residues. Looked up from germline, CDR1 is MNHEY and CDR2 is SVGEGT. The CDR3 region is CASSWGGTNQPQHF. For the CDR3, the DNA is TGTGCCAGCAGTTGGGGGGGTACAAATCAGCCCCAGCATTTT.

In DNA form, the CDR3 reads TGTGCCAGCAGCAAGCGGGGGGAGAACACTGAAGCTTTCTTT. Translation gives CASSKRGENTEAFF. The V call is TRBV21-1, the J call TRBJ1-1. TRBV21-1 is marked as a pseudogene. CDR3 size: 14 residues.

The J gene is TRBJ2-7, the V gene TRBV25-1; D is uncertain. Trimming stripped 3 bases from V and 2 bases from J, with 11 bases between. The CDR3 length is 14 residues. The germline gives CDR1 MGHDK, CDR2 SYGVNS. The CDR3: CASSEQLGAYEQYF. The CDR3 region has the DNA TGTGCCAGCAGTGAGCAATTAGGAGCCTACGAGCAGTACTTC.

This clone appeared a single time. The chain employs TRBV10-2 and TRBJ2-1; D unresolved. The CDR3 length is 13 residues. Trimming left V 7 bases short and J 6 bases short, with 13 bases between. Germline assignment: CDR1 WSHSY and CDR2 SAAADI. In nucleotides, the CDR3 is TGCGCCAGCATCGAAATGCCAGGCAATGAGCAGTTCTTC. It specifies CASIEMPGNEQFF.

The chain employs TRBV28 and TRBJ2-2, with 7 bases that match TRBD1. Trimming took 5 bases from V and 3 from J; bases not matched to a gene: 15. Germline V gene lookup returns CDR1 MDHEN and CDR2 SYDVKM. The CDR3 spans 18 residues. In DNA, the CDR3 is TGTGCCAGCAGTCAGTTTAGGTTAGGGGACAGACACACCGGGGAGCTGTTTTTT. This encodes CASSQFRLGDRHTGELFF.

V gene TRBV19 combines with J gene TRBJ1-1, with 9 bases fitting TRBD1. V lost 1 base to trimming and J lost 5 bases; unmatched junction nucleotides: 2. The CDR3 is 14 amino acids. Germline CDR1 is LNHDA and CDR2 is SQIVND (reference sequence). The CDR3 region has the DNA TGTGCCAGTAGTATAGGGGGACAGGGTACTGAAGCTTTCTTT. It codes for CASSIGGQGTEAFF.

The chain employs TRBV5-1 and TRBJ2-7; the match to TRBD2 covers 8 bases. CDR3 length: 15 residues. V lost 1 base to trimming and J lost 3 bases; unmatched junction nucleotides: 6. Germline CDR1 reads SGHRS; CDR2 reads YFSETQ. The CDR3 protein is CASSLLAGGNYEQYF. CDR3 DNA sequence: TGCGCCAGCAGCTTGTTGGCGGGAGGAAACTACGAGCAGTACTTC.

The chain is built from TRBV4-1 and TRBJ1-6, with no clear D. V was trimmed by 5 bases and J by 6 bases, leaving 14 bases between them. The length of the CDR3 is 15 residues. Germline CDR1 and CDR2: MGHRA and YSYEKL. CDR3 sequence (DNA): TGCGCCAGCAGCTCCTTCACTGTTCCTAATTCACCCCTCCACTTT. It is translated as CASSSFTVPNSPLHF.

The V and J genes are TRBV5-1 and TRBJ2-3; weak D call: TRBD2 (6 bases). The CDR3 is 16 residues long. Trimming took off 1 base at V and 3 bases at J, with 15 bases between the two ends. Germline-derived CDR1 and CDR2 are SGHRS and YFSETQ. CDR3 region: CASSLRQGGTTDTQYF. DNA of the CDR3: TGCGCCAGCAGCTTGAGGCAGGGCGGGACGACAGATACGCAGTATTTT.

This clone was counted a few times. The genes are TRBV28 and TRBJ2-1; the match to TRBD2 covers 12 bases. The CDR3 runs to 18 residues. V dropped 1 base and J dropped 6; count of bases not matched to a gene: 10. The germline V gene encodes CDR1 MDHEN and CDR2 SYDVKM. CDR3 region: CASSLSPQRLAGVNEQFF. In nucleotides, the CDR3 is TGTGCCAGCAGTTTATCACCTCAACGACTAGCGGGAGTCAATGAGCAGTTCTTC.

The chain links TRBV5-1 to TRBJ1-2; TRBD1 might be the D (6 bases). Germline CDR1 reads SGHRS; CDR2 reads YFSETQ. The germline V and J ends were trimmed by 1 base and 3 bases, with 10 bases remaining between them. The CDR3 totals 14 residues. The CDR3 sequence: CASSLYPGDYGYTF. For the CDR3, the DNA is TGCGCCAGCAGCTTGTATCCAGGGGACTATGGCTACACCTTC. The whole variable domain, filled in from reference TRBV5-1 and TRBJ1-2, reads KAGVTQTPRYLIKTRGQQVTLSCSPISGHRSVSWYQQTPGQGLQFLFEYFSETQRNKGNFPGRFSGRQFSNSRSEMNVSTLELGDSALYLCASSLYPGDYGYTFGSGTRLTVV.

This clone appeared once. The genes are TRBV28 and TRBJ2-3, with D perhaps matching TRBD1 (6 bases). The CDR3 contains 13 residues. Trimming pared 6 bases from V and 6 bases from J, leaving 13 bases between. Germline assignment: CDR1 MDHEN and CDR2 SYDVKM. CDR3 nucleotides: TGTGCCAGCAGCCGAACAGGGTTGGATACGCAGTATTTT. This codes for CASSRTGLDTQYF.

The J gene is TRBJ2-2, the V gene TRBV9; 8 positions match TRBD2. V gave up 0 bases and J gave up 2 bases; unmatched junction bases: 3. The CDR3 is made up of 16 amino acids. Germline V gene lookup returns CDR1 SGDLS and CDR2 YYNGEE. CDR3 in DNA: TGTGCCAGCAGCGTAGGAGCGGGGGTTAACACCGGGGAGCTGTTTTTT. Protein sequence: CASSVGAGVNTGELFF.

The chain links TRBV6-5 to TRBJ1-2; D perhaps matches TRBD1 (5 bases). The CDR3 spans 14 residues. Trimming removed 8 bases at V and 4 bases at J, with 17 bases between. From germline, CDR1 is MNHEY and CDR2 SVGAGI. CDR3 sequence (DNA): TGTGCCAGCGAAGAGGAGGGACTTAGCTATGGCTACACCTTC. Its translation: CASEEEGLSYGYTF.

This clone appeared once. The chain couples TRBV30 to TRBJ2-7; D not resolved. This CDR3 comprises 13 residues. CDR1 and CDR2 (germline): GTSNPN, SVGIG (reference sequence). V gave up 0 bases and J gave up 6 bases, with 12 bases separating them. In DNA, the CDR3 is TGTGCCTGGAGTGTACGAAGCATTGCCGAGCAGTACTTC. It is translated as CAWSVRSIAEQYF.

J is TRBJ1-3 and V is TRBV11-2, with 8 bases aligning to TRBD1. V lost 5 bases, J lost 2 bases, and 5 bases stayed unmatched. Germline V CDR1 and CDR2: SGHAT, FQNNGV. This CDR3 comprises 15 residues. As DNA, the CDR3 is TGTGCCAGCAGCCTTGACAGGGGTACTGGAAACACCATATATTTT. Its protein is CASSLDRGTGNTIYF. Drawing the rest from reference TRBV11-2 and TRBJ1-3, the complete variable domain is EAGVAQSPRYKIIEKRQSVAFWCNPISGHATLYWYQQILGQGPKLLIQFQNNGVVDDSQLPKDRFSAERLKGVDSTLKIQPAKLEDSAVYLCASSLDRGTGNTIYFGEGSWLTVV.

This CDR3 is CASSSHLRAFSYNEQFF. CDR3 bases: TGTGCCAGCAGTAGCCATCTCAGGGCTTTCTCCTACAATGAGCAGTTCTTC. The chain has TRBV2 and TRBJ2-1, with D tentatively TRBD1 (5 bases). This CDR3 has 17 amino acids. The ends were cut back, 5 bases at V and 0 bases at J, with 17 bases in the middle. Germline V gene lookup returns CDR1 SNHLY and CDR2 FYNNEI.

CDR3 nucleotides: TGTGCCAGCAGCTTGGGTCTAGCGGGAGCCACAGATACGCAGTATTTT. Residues: CASSLGLAGATDTQYF. This chain joins TRBV5-6 and TRBJ2-3; TRBD2 aligns across 10 bases. CDR1 and CDR2 from the germline V gene are SGHDT and YYEEEE. This CDR3 has 16 residues. V lost 0 bases to trimming and J lost 2 bases; unmatched junction nucleotides: 3. The whole variable domain, filled in from reference TRBV5-6 and TRBJ2-3, reads DAGVTQSPTHLIKTRGQQVTLRCSPKSGHDTVSWYQQALGQGPQFIFQYYEEEERQRGNFPDRFSGHQFPNYSSELNVNALLLGDSALYLCASSLGLAGATDTQYFGPGTRLTVL.

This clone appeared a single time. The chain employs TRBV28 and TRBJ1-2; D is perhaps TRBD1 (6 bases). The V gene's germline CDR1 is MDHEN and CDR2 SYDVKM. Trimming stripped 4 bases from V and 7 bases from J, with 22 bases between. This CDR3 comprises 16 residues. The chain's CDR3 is CASSSRDFRQQGGYTF. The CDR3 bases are TGTGCCAGCAGTTCTCGCGACTTTAGACAACAGGGTGGCTACACCTTC.